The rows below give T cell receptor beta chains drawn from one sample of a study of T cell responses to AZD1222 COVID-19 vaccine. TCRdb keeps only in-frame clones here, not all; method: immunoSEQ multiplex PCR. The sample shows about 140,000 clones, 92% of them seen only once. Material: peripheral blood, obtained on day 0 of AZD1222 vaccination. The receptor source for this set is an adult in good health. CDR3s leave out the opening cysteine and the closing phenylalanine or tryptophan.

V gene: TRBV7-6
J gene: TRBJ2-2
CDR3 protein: ASSFHRGTGELF

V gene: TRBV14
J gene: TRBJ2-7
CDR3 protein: ASSQNGLAGSAEQY

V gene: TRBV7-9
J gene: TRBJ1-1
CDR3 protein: ASSPLLGTEAF

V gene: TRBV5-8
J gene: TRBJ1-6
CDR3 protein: ASSPILGQQISPLH

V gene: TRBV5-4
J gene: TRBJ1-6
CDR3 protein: ASSLGNSNSPLH

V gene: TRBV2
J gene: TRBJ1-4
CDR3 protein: ASSGGGRKELF

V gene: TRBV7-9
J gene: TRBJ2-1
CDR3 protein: ASGETGAYYNEQF

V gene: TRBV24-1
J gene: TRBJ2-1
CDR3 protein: ATSSGSSYNEQF

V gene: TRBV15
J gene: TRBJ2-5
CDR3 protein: ATSRDRAPQLETQY

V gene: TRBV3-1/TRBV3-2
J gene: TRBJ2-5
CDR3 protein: ASSQGAETQY

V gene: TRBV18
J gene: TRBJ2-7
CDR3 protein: ASSPPGGYEQY

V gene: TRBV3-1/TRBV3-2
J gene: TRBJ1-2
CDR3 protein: ASSPRGGYGYT

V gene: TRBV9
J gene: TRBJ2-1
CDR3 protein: ASSVFERTYNEQF

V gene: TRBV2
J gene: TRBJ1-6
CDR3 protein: ASRTGLVYSPLH

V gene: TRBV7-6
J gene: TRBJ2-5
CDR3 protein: ASSQVRGGKETQY

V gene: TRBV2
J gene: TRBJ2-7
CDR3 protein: ASTVTGTLYEQY

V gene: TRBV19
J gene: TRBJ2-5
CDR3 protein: ASSISQGAKSVTQY

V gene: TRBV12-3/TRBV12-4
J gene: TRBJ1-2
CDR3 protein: ASSLRDPGGYT

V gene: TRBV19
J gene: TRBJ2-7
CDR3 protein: ASSIESAPGTGDTYEQY

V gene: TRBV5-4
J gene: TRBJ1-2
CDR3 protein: ASSLNPGGVYGYT

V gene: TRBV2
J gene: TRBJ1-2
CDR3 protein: ASSGEGSIGYT

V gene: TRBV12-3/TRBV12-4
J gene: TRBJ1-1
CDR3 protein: ASLRSMNTEAF

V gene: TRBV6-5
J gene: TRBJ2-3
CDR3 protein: ASSQLAGGTDTQY

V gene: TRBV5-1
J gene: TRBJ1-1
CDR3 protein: ASSLPTANTEAF

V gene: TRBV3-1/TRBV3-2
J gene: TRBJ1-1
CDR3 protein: ASSHGLGAGNTEAF

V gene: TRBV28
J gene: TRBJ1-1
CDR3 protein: ASTEVGGTEAF

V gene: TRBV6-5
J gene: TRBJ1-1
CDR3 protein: ASSPGDKVHTEAF

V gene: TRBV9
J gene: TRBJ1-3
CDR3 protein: ASSVRDRRPDRSGNTIY

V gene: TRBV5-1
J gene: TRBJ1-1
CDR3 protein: ASSLAVNTEAF

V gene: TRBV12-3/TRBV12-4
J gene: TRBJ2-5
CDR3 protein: ASSFGETQY

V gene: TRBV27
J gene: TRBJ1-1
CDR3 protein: ASSSASGGSNTEAF

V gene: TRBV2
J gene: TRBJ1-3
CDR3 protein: ASSGGLGNTIY

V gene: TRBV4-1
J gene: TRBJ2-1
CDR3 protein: ASRYAGLANNEQF

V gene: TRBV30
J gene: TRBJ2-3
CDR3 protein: AWSVVRGRTDTQY

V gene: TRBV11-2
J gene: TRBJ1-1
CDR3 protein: ASSPMGTANTEAF

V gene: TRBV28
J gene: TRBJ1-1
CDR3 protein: ASRGYRAGQNTEAF

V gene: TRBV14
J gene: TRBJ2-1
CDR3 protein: ASSSPGYNEQF

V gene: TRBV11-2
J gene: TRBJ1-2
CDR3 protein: ASSLEDGRGSYYGYT

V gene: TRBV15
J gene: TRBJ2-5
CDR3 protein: ATSRDQTSETQY

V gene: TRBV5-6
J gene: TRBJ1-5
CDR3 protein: ASSSLTGKGGNQPQH

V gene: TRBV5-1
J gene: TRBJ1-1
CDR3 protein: ASSQGSGTEAF

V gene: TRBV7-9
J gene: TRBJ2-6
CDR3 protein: ASSLYRRAGANVLT

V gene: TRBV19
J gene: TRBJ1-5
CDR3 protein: ASSTISGGPEQPQH

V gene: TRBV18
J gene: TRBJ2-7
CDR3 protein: ASSPRRAGEQY

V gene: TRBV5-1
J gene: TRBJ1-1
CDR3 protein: ASSLAGQAKAF

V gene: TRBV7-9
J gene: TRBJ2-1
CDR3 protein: ASSWGKTGNEQF

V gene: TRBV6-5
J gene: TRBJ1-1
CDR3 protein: ASSGQGIGTEAF

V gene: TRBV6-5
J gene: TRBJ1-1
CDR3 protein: ASRSQGALTEAF